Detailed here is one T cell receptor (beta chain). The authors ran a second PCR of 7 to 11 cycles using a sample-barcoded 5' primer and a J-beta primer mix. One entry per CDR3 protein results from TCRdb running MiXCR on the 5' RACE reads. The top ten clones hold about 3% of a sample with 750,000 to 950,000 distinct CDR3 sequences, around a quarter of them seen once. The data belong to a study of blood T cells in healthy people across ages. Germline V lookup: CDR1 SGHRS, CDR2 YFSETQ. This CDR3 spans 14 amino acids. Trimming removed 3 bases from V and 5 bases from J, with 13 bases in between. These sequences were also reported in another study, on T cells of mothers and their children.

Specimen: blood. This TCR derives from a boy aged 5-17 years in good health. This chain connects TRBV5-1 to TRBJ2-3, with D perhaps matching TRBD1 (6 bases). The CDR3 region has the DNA TGCGCCAGCAGCTCGGATACAGGGAAAGATACGCAGTATTTT. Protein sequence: CASSSDTGKDTQYF.